This T cell receptor beta chain was identified during a study of blood T cell repertoires in COVID-19. In its sample, this clone was seen a few times. Profiled with immunoSEQ multiplex PCR; TCRdb holds only in-frame clones, not every one. The sample lists approximately 150,000 clones, roughly 87% occurring once. Germline lookup yields CDR1 LNHDA and CDR2 SQIVND (reference sequence). This CDR3 is built from 15 residues. The V end was cut by 5 bases, the J end by 2 bases, with 16 bases between. The chain has TRBV19 and TRBJ2-7, with D perhaps TRBD1 (6 bases). The sequenced sample was PBMCs or T cells enriched from blood (not recorded which). The receptor comes from a woman between 35 and 50 years old who had been exposed to COVID-19. The CDR3 nucleotides are TGTGCCAGTAGTTCCCAGACAGGAAATACCTACGAGCAGTACTTC. Translation: CASSSQTGNTYEQYF.